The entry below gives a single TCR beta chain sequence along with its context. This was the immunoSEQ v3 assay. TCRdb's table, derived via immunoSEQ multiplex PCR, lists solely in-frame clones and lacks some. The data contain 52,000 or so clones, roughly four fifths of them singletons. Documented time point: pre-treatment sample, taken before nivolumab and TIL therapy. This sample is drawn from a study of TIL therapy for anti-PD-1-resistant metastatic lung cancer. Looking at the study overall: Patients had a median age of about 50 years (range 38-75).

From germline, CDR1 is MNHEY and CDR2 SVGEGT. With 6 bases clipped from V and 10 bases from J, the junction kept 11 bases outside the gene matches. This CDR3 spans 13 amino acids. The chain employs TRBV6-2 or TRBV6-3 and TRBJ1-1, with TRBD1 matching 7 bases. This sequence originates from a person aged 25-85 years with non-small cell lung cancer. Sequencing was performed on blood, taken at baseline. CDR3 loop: CASSATGPAGAFF. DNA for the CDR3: TGTGCCAGCAGCGCGACAGGGCCGGCGGGAGCTTTCTTT.